A single sample is the source of the 3 T cell receptor beta chains below, sequenced in a study of Ad26.COV2.S vaccination and SARS-CoV-2 variants. Sequencing used immunoSEQ multiplex PCR; TCRdb keeps in-frame clones, though not all of them. The data hold about 140,000 clones, with 86% observed a single time. The sequenced sample was peripheral blood, obtained after recovery from COVID-19. The receptors shown here come from a human donor who had recovered from COVID-19.

V is TRBV27 and J is TRBJ1-1; 7 bases are shared with TRBD1. CDR1 and CDR2 (germline): MNHEY, SMNVEV (reference sequence). The CDR3 length is 15 residues. With 0 bases clipped from V and 0 bases from J, the junction kept 1 base outside the gene matches. The CDR3 region is CASSLSTGMNTEAFF. DNA for the CDR3: TGTGCCAGCAGTTTATCGACAGGGATGAACACTGAAGCTTTCTTT.

The genes are TRBV2 and TRBJ2-4; D is perhaps TRBD1 (5 bases). This CDR3 spans 14 amino acids. The germline V and J ends were trimmed by 6 bases and 0 bases, with 9 bases remaining between them. The germline V gene has CDR1 SNHLY and CDR2 FYNNEI. In DNA, the CDR3 is TGTGCCAGCAGAGGGGTGCTAGCCAAAAACATTCAGTACTTC. It translates to CASRGVLAKNIQYF.

The J gene is TRBJ1-2, the V gene TRBV28; perhaps TRBD1 as D (6 bases). V gave up 6 bases and J gave up 2 bases, with 16 bases separating them. CDR3 length equals 15 residues. CDR1 and CDR2 (germline): MDHEN, SYDVKM. The CDR3 spells CASRTGQPYNYGYTF. CDR3 DNA: TGTGCCAGCAGAACCGGACAGCCTTACAACTATGGCTACACCTTC.